This note documents a single T cell receptor beta chain sequence. Its specificity is unknown. The CDR3 totals 16 residues. This sample was included in a study of cytomegalovirus exposure and HLA in healthy donors. Researchers ran the PCR with 60 Vbeta and 13 Jbeta primers. The assay was immunoSEQ multiplex PCR, and TCRdb's table has in-frame clones only and misses some. The sample has 170,000 or so clones; roughly 85% are singletons. The study's findings and limits: Most subjects' HLA-A and HLA-B alleles were reportedly predicted from TCR beta sequences.

This sequence originates from a woman in her thirties or forties in good health and CMV-seronegative. Sequences were obtained from PBMCs. The chain is built from TRBV21-1 and TRBJ1-2; TRBD1, the table's D call, was not compared with the DNA. TRBV21-1 corresponds to a pseudogene. The CDR3 DNA sequence: TGTGCCAGCAGCCCGTTAGAAGGGGGACACGCTAGTGGCTACACCTTC. It specifies CASSPLEGGHASGYTF.